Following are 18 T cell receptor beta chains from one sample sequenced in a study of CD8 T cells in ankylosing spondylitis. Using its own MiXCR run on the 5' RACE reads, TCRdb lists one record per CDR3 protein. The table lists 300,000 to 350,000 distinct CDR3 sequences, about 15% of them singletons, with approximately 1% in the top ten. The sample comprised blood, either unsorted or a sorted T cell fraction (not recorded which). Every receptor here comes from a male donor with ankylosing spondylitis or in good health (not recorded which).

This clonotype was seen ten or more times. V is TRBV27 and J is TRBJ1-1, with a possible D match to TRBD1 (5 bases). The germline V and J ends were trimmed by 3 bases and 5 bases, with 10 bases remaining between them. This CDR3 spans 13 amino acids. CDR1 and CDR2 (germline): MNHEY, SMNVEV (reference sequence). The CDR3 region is CASSFSGRTEAFF. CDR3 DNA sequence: TGTGCCAGCAGTTTCTCGGGGCGGACTGAAGCTTTCTTT.

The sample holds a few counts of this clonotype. CDR3 sequence: CASSAPDDSFKPYEQYF. In DNA form, the CDR3 reads TGTGCCAGCAGTGCACCGGACGACAGCTTTAAACCCTACGAGCAGTACTTC. This chain connects TRBV6-1 to TRBJ2-7; the D gene is possibly TRBD1 (5 bases). CDR1 MNHNS and CDR2 SASEGT come from the germline V gene. V was cut by 4 bases and J by 2 bases, with 21 bases left in between. This CDR3 has 17 amino acids.

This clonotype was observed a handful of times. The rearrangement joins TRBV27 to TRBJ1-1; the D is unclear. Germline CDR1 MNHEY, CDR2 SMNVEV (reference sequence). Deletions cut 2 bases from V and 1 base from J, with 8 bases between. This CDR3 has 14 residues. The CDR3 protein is CASSLKEKNTEAFF. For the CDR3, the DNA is TGTGCCAGCAGTTTAAAGGAGAAGAACACTGAAGCTTTCTTT.

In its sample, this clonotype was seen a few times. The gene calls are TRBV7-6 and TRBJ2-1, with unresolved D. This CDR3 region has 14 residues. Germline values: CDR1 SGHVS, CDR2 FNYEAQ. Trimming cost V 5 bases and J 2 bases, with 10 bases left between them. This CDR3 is CASSAEPTYNEQFF. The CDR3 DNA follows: TGTGCCAGCAGCGCGGAGCCGACCTACAATGAGCAGTTCTTC. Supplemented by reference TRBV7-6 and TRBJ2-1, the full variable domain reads GAGVSQSPRYKVTKRGQDVALRCDPISGHVSLYWYRQALGQGPEFLTYFNYEAQQDKSGLPNDRFSAERPEGSISTLTIQRTEQRDSAMYRCASSAEPTYNEQFFGPGTRLTVL.

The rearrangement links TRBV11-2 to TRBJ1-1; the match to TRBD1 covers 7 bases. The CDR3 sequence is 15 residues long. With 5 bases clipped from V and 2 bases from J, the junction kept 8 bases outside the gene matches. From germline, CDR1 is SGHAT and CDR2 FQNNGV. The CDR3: CASSPLTGTNTEAFF. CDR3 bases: TGTGCCAGCAGCCCCTTGACAGGGACTAACACTGAAGCTTTCTTT. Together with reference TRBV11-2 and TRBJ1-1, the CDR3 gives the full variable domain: EAGVAQSPRYKIIEKRQSVAFWCNPISGHATLYWYQQILGQGPKLLIQFQNNGVVDDSQLPKDRFSAERLKGVDSTLKIQPAKLEDSAVYLCASSPLTGTNTEAFFGQGTRLTVV.

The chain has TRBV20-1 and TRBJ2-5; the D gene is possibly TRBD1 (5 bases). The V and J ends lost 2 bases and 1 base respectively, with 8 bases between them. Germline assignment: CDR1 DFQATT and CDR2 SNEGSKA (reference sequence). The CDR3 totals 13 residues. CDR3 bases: TGCAGTGCTAGACAGGGCTTCCAAGAGACCCAGTACTTC. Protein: CSARQGFQETQYF.

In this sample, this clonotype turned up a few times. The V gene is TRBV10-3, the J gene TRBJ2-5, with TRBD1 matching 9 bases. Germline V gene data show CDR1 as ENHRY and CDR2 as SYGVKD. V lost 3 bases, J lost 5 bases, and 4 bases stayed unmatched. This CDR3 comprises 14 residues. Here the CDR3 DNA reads TGTGCCATCAGTGAATCGACAGGGGGTGAGACCCAGTACTTC. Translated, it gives CAISESTGGETQYF.

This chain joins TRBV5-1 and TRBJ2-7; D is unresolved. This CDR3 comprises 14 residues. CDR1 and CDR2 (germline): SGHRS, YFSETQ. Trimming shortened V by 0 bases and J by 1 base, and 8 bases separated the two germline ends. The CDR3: CASSLDIASYEQYF. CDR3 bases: TGCGCCAGCAGCTTGGACATCGCATCCTACGAGCAGTACTTC. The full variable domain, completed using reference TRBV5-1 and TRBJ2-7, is KAGVTQTPRYLIKTRGQQVTLSCSPISGHRSVSWYQQTPGQGLQFLFEYFSETQRNKGNFPGRFSGRQFSNSRSEMNVSTLELGDSALYLCASSLDIASYEQYFGPGTRLTVT.

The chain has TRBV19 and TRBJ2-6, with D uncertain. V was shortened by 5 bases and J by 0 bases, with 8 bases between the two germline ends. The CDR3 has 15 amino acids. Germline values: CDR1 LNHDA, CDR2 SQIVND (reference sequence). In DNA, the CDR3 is TGTGCCAGTAGTGACGGTAGCTCTGGGGCCAACGTCCTGACTTTC. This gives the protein CASSDGSSGANVLTF. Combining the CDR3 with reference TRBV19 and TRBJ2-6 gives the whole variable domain DGGITQSPKYLFRKEGQNVTLSCEQNLNHDAMYWYRQDPGQGLRLIYYSQIVNDFQKGDIAEGYSVSREKKESFPLTVTSAQKNPTAFYLCASSDGSSGANVLTFGAGSRLTVL.

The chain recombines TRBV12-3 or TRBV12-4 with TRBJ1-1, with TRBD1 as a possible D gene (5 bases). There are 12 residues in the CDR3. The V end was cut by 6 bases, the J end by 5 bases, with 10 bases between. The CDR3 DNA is TGTGCCAGCAGACCCAGGGAAACTGAAGCTTTCTTT. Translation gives CASRPRETEAFF.

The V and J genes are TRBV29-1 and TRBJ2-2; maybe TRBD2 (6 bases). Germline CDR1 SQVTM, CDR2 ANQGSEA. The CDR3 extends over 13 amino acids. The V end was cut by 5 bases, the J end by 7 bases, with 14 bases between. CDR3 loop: CSVPTAGGGELFF. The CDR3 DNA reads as TGCAGCGTTCCGACAGCGGGTGGCGGGGAGCTGTTTTTT.

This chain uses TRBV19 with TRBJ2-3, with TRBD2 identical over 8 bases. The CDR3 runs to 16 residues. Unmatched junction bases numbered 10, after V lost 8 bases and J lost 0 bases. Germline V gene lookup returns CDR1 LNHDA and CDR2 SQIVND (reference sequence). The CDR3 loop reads CASRNRGGSSTDTQYF. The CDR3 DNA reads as TGTGCCAGTCGAAACCGGGGGGGGTCAAGCACAGATACGCAGTATTTT.

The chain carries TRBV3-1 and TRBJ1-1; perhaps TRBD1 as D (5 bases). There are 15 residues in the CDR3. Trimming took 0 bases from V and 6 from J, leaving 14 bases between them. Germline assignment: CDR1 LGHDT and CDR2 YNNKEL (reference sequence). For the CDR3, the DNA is TGTGCCAGCAGCCAAGATCGGGGGGTAATTCCTGAAGCTTTCTTT. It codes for CASSQDRGVIPEAFF.

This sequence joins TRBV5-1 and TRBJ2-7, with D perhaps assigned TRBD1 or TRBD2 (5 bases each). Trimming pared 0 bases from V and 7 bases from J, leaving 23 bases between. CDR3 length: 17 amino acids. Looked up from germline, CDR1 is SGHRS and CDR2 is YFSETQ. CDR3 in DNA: TGCGCCAGCAGCTTGGGGGAGACAGATTTTACGGCTTTGGAGCAGTACTTC. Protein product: CASSLGETDFTALEQYF.

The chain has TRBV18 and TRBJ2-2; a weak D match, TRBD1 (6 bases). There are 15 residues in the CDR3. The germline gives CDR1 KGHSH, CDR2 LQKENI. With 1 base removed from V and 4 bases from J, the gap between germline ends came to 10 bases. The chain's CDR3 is CASSPQEGGTGELFF. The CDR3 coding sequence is TGTGCCAGCTCACCACAAGAAGGGGGCACCGGGGAGCTGTTTTTT.

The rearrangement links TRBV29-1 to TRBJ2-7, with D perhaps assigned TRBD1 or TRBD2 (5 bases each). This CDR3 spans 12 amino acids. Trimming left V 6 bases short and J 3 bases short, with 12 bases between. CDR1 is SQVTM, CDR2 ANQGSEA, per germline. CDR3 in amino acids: CSVAEGNYEQYF. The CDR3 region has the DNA TGCAGCGTGGCCGAGGGGAACTACGAGCAGTACTTC.

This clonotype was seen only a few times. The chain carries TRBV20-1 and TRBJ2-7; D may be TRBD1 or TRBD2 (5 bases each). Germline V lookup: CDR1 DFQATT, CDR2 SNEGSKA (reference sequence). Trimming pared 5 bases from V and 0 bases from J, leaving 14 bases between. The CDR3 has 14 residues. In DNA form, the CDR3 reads TGCAGTGCTGCCAGGCCTGGGGGCTCCTACGAGCAGTACTTC. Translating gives CSAARPGGSYEQYF.

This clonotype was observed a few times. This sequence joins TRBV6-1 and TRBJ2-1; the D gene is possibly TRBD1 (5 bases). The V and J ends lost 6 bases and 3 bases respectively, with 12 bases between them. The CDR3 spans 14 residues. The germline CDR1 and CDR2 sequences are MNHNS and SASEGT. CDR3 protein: CASSRDRYYNEQFF. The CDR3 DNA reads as TGTGCCAGCAGCCGCGACAGATACTACAATGAGCAGTTCTTC.